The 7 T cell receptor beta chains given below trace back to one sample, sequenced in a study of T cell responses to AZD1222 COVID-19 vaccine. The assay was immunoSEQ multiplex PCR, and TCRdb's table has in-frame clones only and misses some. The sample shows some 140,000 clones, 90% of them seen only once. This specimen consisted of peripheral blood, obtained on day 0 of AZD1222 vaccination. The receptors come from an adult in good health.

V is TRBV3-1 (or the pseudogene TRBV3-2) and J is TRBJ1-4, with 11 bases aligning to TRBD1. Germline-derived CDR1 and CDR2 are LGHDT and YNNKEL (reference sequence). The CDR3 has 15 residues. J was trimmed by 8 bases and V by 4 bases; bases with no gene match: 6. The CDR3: CASSPYRDRGEKLFF. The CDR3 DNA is TGTGCCAGCAGCCCCTACCGGGACAGGGGGGAAAAACTGTTTTTT.

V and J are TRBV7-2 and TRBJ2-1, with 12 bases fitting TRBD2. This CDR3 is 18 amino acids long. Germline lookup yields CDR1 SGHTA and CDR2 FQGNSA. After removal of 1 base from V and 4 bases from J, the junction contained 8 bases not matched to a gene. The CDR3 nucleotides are TGTGCCAGCAGCTTAGGCCTAGCGGGGGGGCCTGAGTACAATGAGCAGTTCTTC. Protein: CASSLGLAGGPEYNEQFF.

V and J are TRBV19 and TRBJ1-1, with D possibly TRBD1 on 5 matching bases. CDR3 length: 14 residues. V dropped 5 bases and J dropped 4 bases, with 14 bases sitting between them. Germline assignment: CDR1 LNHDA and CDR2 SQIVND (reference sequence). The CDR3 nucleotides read TGTGCCAGTAGTTTTCGGGACGGCAGCACTGAAGCTTTCTTT. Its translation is CASSFRDGSTEAFF.

The CDR3 nucleotides read TGTGCCAGCAGCCACCCGCGGACAGGGAGTATTAATCAGCCCCAGCATTTT. This translates into CASSHPRTGSINQPQHF. V usage is TRBV6-2 or TRBV6-3 and J usage is TRBJ1-5, with 8 bases that match TRBD1. CDR1 is MNHEY and CDR2 is SVGEGT in the germline V gene. V trimming: 6 bases; J trimming: 4 bases; junction bases outside the gene matches: 14. The CDR3 consists of 17 residues.

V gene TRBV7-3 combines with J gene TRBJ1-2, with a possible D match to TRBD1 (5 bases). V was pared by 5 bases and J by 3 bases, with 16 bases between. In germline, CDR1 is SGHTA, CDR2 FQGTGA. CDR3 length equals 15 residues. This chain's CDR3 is CASSLSGLRDYGYTF. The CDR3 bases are TGTGCCAGCAGCCTCTCAGGGCTACGGGACTATGGCTACACCTTC.

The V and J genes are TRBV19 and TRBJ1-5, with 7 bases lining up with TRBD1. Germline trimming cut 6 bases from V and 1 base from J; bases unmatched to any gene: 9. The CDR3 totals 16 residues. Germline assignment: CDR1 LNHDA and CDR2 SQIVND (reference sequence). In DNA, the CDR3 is TGTGCCAGTAGGTTGGGACAGACTCTGAGCAATCAGCCCCAGCATTTT. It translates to CASRLGQTLSNQPQHF.

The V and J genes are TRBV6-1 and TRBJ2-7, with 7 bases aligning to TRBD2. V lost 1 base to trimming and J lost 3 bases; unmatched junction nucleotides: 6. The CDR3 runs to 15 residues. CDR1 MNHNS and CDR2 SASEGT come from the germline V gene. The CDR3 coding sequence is TGTGCCAGCAGTGAAGATTCTCTAGCGGACTACGAGCAGTACTTC. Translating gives CASSEDSLADYEQYF.